A selection of T cell receptor beta chains follows, all from one sample in a study of beta chain features in type 1 diabetes. Sequencing was performed with immunoSEQ multiplex PCR; in TCRdb, only in-frame clones are kept and a portion is missing. The table lists under 300,000 clones, approximately 15% of them singletons. Material for sequencing was naive CD4+ T cells from blood. The source of these receptors is a man aged 30 to 39 with type 1 diabetes. CDR3s include the opening cysteine and the closing phenylalanine or tryptophan. The D gene is left open where the match is weak. Rows may omit the clone size; those that give it use once, few, many or a size class.

CDR3 protein	CDR3 DNA	clone size	D gene	V gene	J gene
CSVVYTTNEKLFF	TGCAGCGTTGTATATACAACTAATGAAAAACTGTTTTTT	.	.	TRBV29-1	TRBJ1-4
CASSRDRDTEAFF	TGTGCCAGCAGCCGGGACAGGGATACTGAAGCTTTCTTT	few	TRBD1	TRBV11-3	TRBJ1-1
CASSWPLGGDTQYF	TGTGCCAGCAGCTGGCCGCTCGGGGGGGATACGCAGTATTTT	.	TRBD2	TRBV6-6	TRBJ2-3
CASSSYLGRGNEQFF	TGTGCCAGCAGCTCCTACCTCGGCAGGGGCAATGAGCAGTTCTTC	.	.	TRBV11-2	TRBJ2-1
CASSSRGVATDTQYF	TGTGCCAGCAGTTCTCGGGGGGTCGCCACAGATACGCAGTATTTT	few	TRBD2	TRBV6-1	TRBJ2-3
CASSLGLAGIQETQYF	TGTGCCAGCAGCCTCGGACTAGCGGGAATACAAGAGACCCAGTACTTC	.	TRBD2	TRBV5-4	TRBJ2-5
CASTSRGTGKNTEAFF	TGTGCCAGCACCTCAAGGGGGACAGGGAAGAACACTGAAGCTTTCTTT	few	TRBD1	TRBV4-2	TRBJ1-1
CAWSLAGGETQYF	TGTGCCTGGAGCCTAGCGGGCGGGGAGACCCAGTACTTC	.	TRBD2	TRBV30	TRBJ2-5
CSVLGDSGRPETQYF	TGCAGCGTGCTCGGGGATAGCGGGAGGCCCGAGACCCAGTACTTC	.	TRBD2	TRBV29-1	TRBJ2-5
CASSVRPGETQYF	TGTGCCAGCAGCGTACGGCCCGGGGAGACCCAGTACTTC	few	.	TRBV9	TRBJ2-5
CASSERAGASTDTQYF	TGTGCCAGCAGTGAACGGGCAGGGGCGTCCACAGATACGCAGTATTTT	few	.	TRBV2	TRBJ2-3
CSVPTGGRTEAFF	TGCAGCGTTCCTACAGGGGGCCGGACTGAAGCTTTCTTT	.	TRBD1	TRBV29-1	TRBJ1-1
CASSYGQNIYGYTF	TGTGCCAGCAGCTACGGACAGAATATCTATGGCTACACCTTC	.	.	TRBV7-9	TRBJ1-2
CAISESEALGQFF	TGTGCCATCAGTGAGTCCGAGGCGTTGGGGCAGTTCTTC	.	.	TRBV10-3	TRBJ2-1
CASSLAVPGTAYSNQPQHF	TGTGCCAGCAGCTTAGCTGTCCCTGGGACAGCCTATAGCAATCAGCCCCAGCATTTT	few	TRBD1	TRBV7-9	TRBJ1-5
CASSFRVRDDSYNEQFF	TGCGCCAGCAGCTTCCGGGTGCGCGATGACTCCTACAATGAGCAGTTCTTC	.	.	TRBV5-1	TRBJ2-1
CASSQGLAGGSDTQYF	TGTGCCAGCAGTCAGGGACTAGCGGGAGGATCAGATACGCAGTATTTT	.	TRBD2	TRBV5-4	TRBJ2-3
CASSFTGGAGYTF	TGTGCCAGCAGCTTCACAGGGGGCGCCGGCTACACCTTC	.	TRBD1	TRBV7-9	TRBJ1-2
CASSLGGPGSTGELFF	TGTGCCAGCAGCTTGGGTGGACCAGGGTCCACCGGGGAGCTGTTTTTT	.	.	TRBV5-6	TRBJ2-2
CASSPPGGKRTEAFF	TGTGCCAGCTCACCACCAGGGGGAAAGCGGACTGAAGCTTTCTTT	few	.	TRBV18	TRBJ1-1